These 9 T cell receptor beta chains originate from one sample sequenced in a study of Ad26.COV2.S vaccination and SARS-CoV-2 variants. Treatment: roughly 20 received Ad26.COV2.S at low or high dose, single or two shots; roughly 5 received placebo; per-sample allocation not given. Samples analyzed were those drawn on day 63 after the first vaccine or placebo injection. Method: immunoSEQ multiplex PCR; TCRdb's copy keeps in-frame clones and lacks some. This sample has 300,000 to 350,000 clones; 75% to 90% occur once, and the top ten carry approximately 5%. The material was peripheral blood, obtained in a trial of Ad26.COV2.S vaccine versus placebo. The origin of the receptors is a person aged 18-65 years who received the Ad26.COV2.S COVID-19 vaccine or a placebo.

About this clone itself: At one boundary the junction diverges from the germline segment, which might be a read error. This chain connects TRBV10-3 to TRBJ1-1; TRBD1 might be the D (5 bases). The CDR3 sequence is 12 residues long. CDR1 is ENHRY and CDR2 is SYGVKD in the germline V gene. The CDR3 DNA reads as TGTGCCACCAGTTGGGGCGGCACTGAAGCTTTCTTT. This gives the protein CATSWGGTEAFF.

The chain links TRBV11-2 to TRBJ2-3, with D possibly TRBD1 on 7 matching bases. This CDR3 has 16 amino acids. V lost 4 bases to trimming and J lost 3 bases, with 17 bases between them. Germline V CDR1 and CDR2: SGHAT, FQNNGV. In nucleotides, the CDR3 is TGTGCCAGCAGCTCTCTCCGGGGGACAGTAACAGATACGCAGTATTTT. It translates to CASSSLRGTVTDTQYF.

The genes are TRBV19 and TRBJ1-1, with D possibly matching TRBD1 (5 bases). The CDR3 totals 12 residues. Germline V gene data show CDR1 as LNHDA and CDR2 as SQIVND (reference sequence). V lost 9 bases and J 7 bases, leaving 15 bases between the germline ends. DNA of the CDR3: TGTGCCAGGCTACCTACGGGACTTGAAGCTTTCTTT. It codes for CARLPTGLEAFF.

The chain has TRBV19 and TRBJ1-1; TRBD1 aligns across 8 bases. The CDR3 has 14 residues. CDR1 is LNHDA, CDR2 SQIVND, per germline (reference sequence). V shed 5 bases, J shed 4 bases, and the junction held 6 bases outside the gene matches. The CDR3 coding sequence is TGTGCCAGTAGTTCGCCTGACAGGGGCACTGAAGCTTTCTTT. It yields the protein CASSSPDRGTEAFF.

This clone has more than one count but fewer than ten. This chain links TRBV7-9 with TRBJ2-2; D is ambiguous. The CDR3 is made up of 16 amino acids. Trimming took 7 bases from V and 2 from J, leaving 17 bases between them. CDR1 and CDR2 (germline): SEHNR, FQNEAQ (reference sequence). The CDR3 is CASIRGEEINTGELFF. The CDR3 bases are TGTGCCAGCATCCGAGGAGAGGAAATAAACACCGGGGAGCTGTTTTTT. The full variable domain, in which reference TRBV7-9 and TRBJ2-2 provide the parts outside the CDR3, is DTGVSQNPRHKITKRGQNVTFRCDPISEHNRLYWYRQTLGQGPEFLTYFQNEAQLEKSRLLSDRFSAERPKGSFSTLEIQRTEQGDSAMYLCASIRGEEINTGELFFGEGSRLTVL.

The chain uses TRBV11-2 and TRBJ2-7, with 8 bases lining up with TRBD1. After removal of 7 bases from V and 4 bases from J, the junction contained 9 bases not matched to a gene. There are 14 residues in the CDR3. Germline values: CDR1 SGHAT, CDR2 FQNNGV. The CDR3 loop is CASNPQGGMYEQYF. The CDR3 DNA reads as TGTGCCAGCAACCCACAGGGGGGAATGTACGAGCAGTACTTC.

This clone appeared a single time. The V call is TRBV5-1, the J call TRBJ1-3; a possible D gene is TRBD1 (5 bases). The germline V gene has CDR1 SGHRS and CDR2 YFSETQ. Deletions cut 0 bases from V and 4 bases from J, with 17 bases between. The CDR3 loop spans 17 amino acids. CDR3 coding DNA: TGCGCCAGCAGCTTGGCCGGGGGAGGTTCGGGCGGAAACACCATATATTTT. Its protein product is CASSLAGGGSGGNTIYF. Variable domain in full (rest from reference TRBV5-1 and TRBJ1-3): KAGVTQTPRYLIKTRGQQVTLSCSPISGHRSVSWYQQTPGQGLQFLFEYFSETQRNKGNFPGRFSGRQFSNSRSEMNVSTLELGDSALYLCASSLAGGGSGGNTIYFGEGSWLTVV.

DNA of the CDR3: TGTGCCAGCAGCAACACAGATACGCAGTATTTT. Translating it yields CASSNTDTQYF. The chain has TRBV7-9 and TRBJ2-3; D not resolved. The CDR3 has 11 amino acids. Germline V gene data show CDR1 as SEHNR and CDR2 as FQNEAQ (reference sequence). V was shortened by 5 bases and J by 2 bases, with 2 bases between the two germline ends.

CDR3 nucleotides: TGTGCCAGCTCACAAGGACAGGGTGAACCGGCTCAGCCCCAGCATTTT. Amino acids: CASSQGQGEPAQPQHF. The rearrangement links TRBV18 to TRBJ1-5; 8 nucleotides line up with TRBD1. Per germline, CDR1 KGHSH and CDR2 LQKENI. V dropped 4 bases and J dropped 6; count of bases not matched to a gene: 11. The CDR3 is made up of 16 amino acids.